The 12 T cell receptor beta chains presented below share a single source sample, sequenced in a study of cytomegalovirus exposure and HLA in healthy donors. The PCR ran on 60 Vbeta and 13 Jbeta primers. The repertoire was sequenced with immunoSEQ multiplex PCR; TCRdb's copy has only in-frame clones and lacks some. The sample holds about 150,000 clones; over 60% are singletons and the top ten take around 2.2%. The specimen sequenced was PBMCs. These TCRs come from a middle-aged man in good health and CMV-seronegative.

The chain links TRBV18 to TRBJ1-4; 7 nucleotides agree with TRBD1. J was trimmed by 4 bases and V by 4 bases; bases with no gene match: 3. The length of the CDR3 is 14 residues. Germline V lookup: CDR1 KGHSH, CDR2 LQKENI. CDR3 region: CASSLGTVNEKLFF. The CDR3 DNA sequence: TGTGCCAGCTCACTCGGGACAGTTAATGAAAAACTGTTTTTT.

The J gene is TRBJ2-1, the V gene TRBV27; D is perhaps TRBD1 (6 bases). V gave up 5 bases and J gave up 4 bases, with 15 bases separating them. Germline CDR1 reads MNHEY; CDR2 reads SMNVEV (reference sequence). This CDR3 has 15 amino acids. As DNA, the CDR3 is TGTGCCAGCAGTGCCCTGGACAGAAGATACAATGAGCAGTTCTTC. Protein sequence: CASSALDRRYNEQFF.

The sample holds a few counts of this clone. The chain has TRBV4-1 and TRBJ2-5, with D possibly matching TRBD2 (6 bases). The CDR3 has 15 amino acids. V lost 7 bases to trimming and J lost 2 bases, with 17 bases between them. Germline lookup yields CDR1 MGHRA and CDR2 YSYEKL. The CDR3 region is CASKPEAGGQETQYF. The CDR3 coding sequence is TGCGCCAGCAAACCCGAAGCCGGGGGTCAAGAGACCCAGTACTTC.

About this clone: A read error may produce the germline difference seen at one junction end. Different DNA sequences within this sample yield the same CDR3. The chain is built from TRBV19 and TRBJ1-5; 8 bases are a match to TRBD1. The CDR3 has 14 amino acids. CDR1 LNHDA and CDR2 SQIVND come from the germline V gene (reference sequence). CDR3: CASSLSDRGQPQNF. The CDR3, as DNA: TGTGCCAGTAGTCTCTCCGACAGGGGTCAGCCCCAGAATTTT.

This sequence joins TRBV2 and TRBJ1-6, with D unresolved. The V and J ends lost 1 base and 7 bases respectively, with 11 bases between them. Germline CDR1 SNHLY, CDR2 FYNNEI. The CDR3 has 15 amino acids. The CDR3 loop reads CASSEGGVRNSPLHF. Here the CDR3 DNA reads TGTGCCAGCAGTGAAGGCGGGGTGAGGAATTCACCCCTCCACTTT.

This chain uses TRBV14 with TRBJ1-1; possibly TRBD1 for D (6 bases). Trimming cost V 2 bases and J 1 base, with 11 bases left between them. The CDR3 consists of 15 residues. Germline values: CDR1 SGHDN, CDR2 FVKESK. The DNA of the CDR3 is TGTGCCAGCAGCCAACTAAGGACAGCGAACACTGAAGCTTTCTTT. This codes for CASSQLRTANTEAFF.

The table lists this clone with a few counts. V and J are TRBV9 and TRBJ2-3; 7 bases are shared with TRBD2. J was trimmed by 2 bases and V by 0 bases; bases with no gene match: 6. The germline CDR1 and CDR2 sequences are SGDLS and YYNGEE. The CDR3 is made up of 16 amino acids. The CDR3 protein is CASSVATAGPTDTQYF. The CDR3 DNA is TGTGCCAGCAGCGTAGCCACAGCGGGGCCCACAGATACGCAGTATTTT.

Written as DNA, the CDR3 is TGTGCCAGCAGACAGGGCGGCTATAGCAATCAGCCCCAGCATTTT. As protein: CASRQGGYSNQPQHF. The chain carries TRBV2 and TRBJ1-5; perhaps TRBD1 as D (6 bases). CDR3 size: 15 residues. Germline assignment: CDR1 SNHLY and CDR2 FYNNEI. V dropped 6 bases and J dropped 0 bases, with 12 bases sitting between them.

The CDR3 is CSVGPSQGAGGYTF. The CDR3 region has the DNA TGCAGCGTTGGACCCTCGCAGGGCGCCGGGGGCTACACCTTC. The chain recombines TRBV29-1 with TRBJ1-2, with D possibly TRBD1 on 5 matching bases. The CDR3 is made up of 14 amino acids. Looked up from germline, CDR1 is SQVTM and CDR2 is ANQGSEA. Between the trimmed V and J ends, which lost 4 bases and 8 bases, there was a span of 20 bases.

CDR3 region: CASSLSLAGGTDTQYF. CDR3 bases: TGTGCCAGCAGTTTATCGCTAGCGGGAGGCACAGATACGCAGTATTTT. The rearrangement uses TRBV28 and TRBJ2-3; 10 bases fit TRBD2. CDR1 is MDHEN and CDR2 is SYDVKM in the germline V gene. This CDR3 spans 16 amino acids. After removal of 1 base from V and 1 base from J, the junction contained 2 bases not matched to a gene. Full variable domain (rest looked up from reference TRBV28 and TRBJ2-3): DVKVTQSSRYLVKRTGEKVFLECVQDMDHENMFWYRQDPGLGLRLIYFSYDVKMKEKGDIPEGYSVSREKKERFSLILESASTNQTSMYLCASSLSLAGGTDTQYFGPGTRLTVL.

The genes are TRBV6-1 and TRBJ2-5; D is possibly TRBD1 (5 bases). With 6 bases removed from V and 2 bases from J, the gap between germline ends came to 10 bases. The CDR3 length is 13 residues. CDR1 and CDR2 from the germline V gene are MNHNS and SASEGT. The CDR3 protein is CASRWQGQETQYF. CDR3 bases: TGTGCCAGCAGGTGGCAGGGACAAGAGACCCAGTACTTC.

This chain links TRBV30 with TRBJ2-1; TRBD2 matches 7 bases. Germline V gene lookup returns CDR1 GTSNPN and CDR2 SVGIG (reference sequence). The CDR3 extends over 15 amino acids. J lost 3 bases, V lost 7 bases, and 12 bases had no gene match. The CDR3 loop reads CALLRGGSGYNEQFF. The CDR3 DNA reads TGTGCCTTGCTTCGTGGCGGGAGTGGCTACAATGAGCAGTTCTTC.